In its sample, the clone carrying this T cell receptor beta chain was seen a few times. Antigen: not known. This specimen comes from a study of beta chain features in type 1 diabetes. The isolated RNA, all of it, was reverse transcribed, so expressed TCRB transcripts were what got sequenced. TCRdb's copy holds only in-frame clones and misses some; the assay was immunoSEQ multiplex PCR. The table shows 130,000 or so clones, with 9.2% occurring only once. Notes on the study in general: Amplification by PCR could prefer shorter templates, with the same effect in patients and controls. The question left open here concerned HLA type influencing TCRB rearrangement.

This CDR3 region has 14 residues. V lost 4 bases to trimming and J lost 4 bases, with 13 bases between them. The germline V gene encodes CDR1 MGHRA and CDR2 YSYEKL. Material: central memory CD4+ T cells from blood. The TCR originated in a young man in good health. The J gene is TRBJ1-1, the V gene TRBV4-1; maybe TRBD1 (6 bases). The CDR3 region has the DNA TGCGCCAGCAGCCCTCTCGTAGGGGGCACTGAAGCTTTCTTT. It codes for CASSPLVGGTEAFF.